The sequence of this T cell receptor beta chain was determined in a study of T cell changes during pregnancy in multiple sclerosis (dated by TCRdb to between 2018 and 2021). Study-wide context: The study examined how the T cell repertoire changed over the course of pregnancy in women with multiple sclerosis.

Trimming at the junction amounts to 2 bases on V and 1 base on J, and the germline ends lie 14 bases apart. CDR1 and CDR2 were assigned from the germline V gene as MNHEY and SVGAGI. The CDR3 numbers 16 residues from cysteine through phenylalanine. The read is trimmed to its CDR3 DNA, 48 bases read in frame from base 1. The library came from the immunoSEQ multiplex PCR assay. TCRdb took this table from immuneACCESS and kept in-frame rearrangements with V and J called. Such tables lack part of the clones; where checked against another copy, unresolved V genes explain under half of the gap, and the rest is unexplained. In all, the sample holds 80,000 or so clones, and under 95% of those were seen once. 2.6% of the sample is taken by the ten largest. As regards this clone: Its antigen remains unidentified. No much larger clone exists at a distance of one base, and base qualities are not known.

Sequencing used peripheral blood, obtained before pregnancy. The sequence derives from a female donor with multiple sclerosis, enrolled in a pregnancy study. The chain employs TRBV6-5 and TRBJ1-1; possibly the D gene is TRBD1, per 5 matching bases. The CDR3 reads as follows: CASSYIGVGRNTEAFF. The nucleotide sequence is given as TGTGCCAGCAGTTACATAGGGGTTGGGCGGAACACTGAAGCTTTCTTT.